This passage covers 7 T cell receptor beta chains from one sample sequenced in a study of CD8 T cells in ankylosing spondylitis. Using its own MiXCR run on the 5' RACE reads, TCRdb lists one record per CDR3 protein. The sample contains about 64,000 distinct CDR3 sequences, under 7.5% of which appear only once. Source material: synovial fluid, either unsorted or a sorted T cell fraction (not recorded which). The receptors stem from a male donor with ankylosing spondylitis.

This clonotype showed up just a few times. This may be a read error: a much more frequent sequence differs by one nucleotide. The chain recombines TRBV24-1 with TRBJ2-1; D might be TRBD1 or TRBD2, each matching 5 bases. Deletions cut 3 bases from V and 6 bases from J, with 20 bases between. The CDR3 consists of 17 residues. The germline V gene encodes CDR1 KGHDR and CDR2 SFDVKD. The CDR3 sequence is CATSDHGRGRMGNEQFF. As DNA, the CDR3 is TGTGCCACCAGTGATCATGGACGGGGACGCATGGGCAATGAGCAGTTCTTC.

This clonotype was detected many times. This chain uses TRBV28 with TRBJ1-1, with TRBD1 as a possible D gene (5 bases). Trimming removed 2 bases at V and 1 base at J, with 11 bases between. This CDR3 spans 15 amino acids. CDR1 and CDR2 (germline): MDHEN, SYDVKM. CDR3: CASSLPIGANTEAFF. CDR3 in DNA: TGTGCCAGCAGTTTACCAATTGGGGCGAACACTGAAGCTTTCTTT.

This clonotype was recorded a few times. The chain is built from TRBV5-1 and TRBJ2-7; 11 nucleotides align to TRBD2. With V trimmed by 1 base and J by 4 bases, 1 base remained unmatched. Looked up from germline, CDR1 is SGHRS and CDR2 is YFSETQ. This CDR3 region has 14 residues. CDR3 sequence (DNA): TGCGCCAGCAGCTTGACTAGCGGGGGATACGAGCAGTACTTC. Amino acid sequence: CASSLTSGGYEQYF.

This clonotype was seen at least ten times. The CDR3 DNA is TGTGCCAGCAGCTTAGGGTACTACGAGCAGTACTTC. It encodes CASSLGYYEQYF. The chain employs TRBV7-2 and TRBJ2-7, with no clear D. This CDR3 contains 12 residues. Looked up from germline, CDR1 is SGHTA and CDR2 is FQGNSA. V lost 1 base, J lost 3 bases, and 4 bases lay in between. The entire variable domain, with the rest obtained from reference TRBV7-2 and TRBJ2-7, is as follows: GAGVSQSPSNKVTEKGKDVELRCDPISGHTALYWYRQSLGQGLEFLIYFQGNSAPDKSGLPSDRFSAERTGGSVSTLTIQRTQQEDSAVYLCASSLGYYEQYFGPGTRLTVT.

This clonotype was picked up many times. V is TRBV3-1 and J is TRBJ2-7, with D unresolved. Germline CDR1 reads LGHDT; CDR2 reads YNNKEL (reference sequence). CDR3 length: 15 amino acids. V lost 4 bases and J 1 base, leaving 14 bases between the germline ends. DNA for the CDR3: TGTGCCAGCAGCCCCCCCGGCGTGTGGTCCTACGAGCAGTACTTC. Amino acids: CASSPPGVWSYEQYF.

There are many counts of this clonotype. This chain links TRBV7-9 with TRBJ2-1, with D maybe TRBD2 (5 bases). The CDR3 runs to 14 residues. Trimming took 5 bases from V and 4 from J, leaving 12 bases between them. CDR1 and CDR2 (germline): SEHNR, FQNEAQ (reference sequence). CDR3 amino acids: CASSRSASYNEQFF. The DNA for the CDR3 is TGTGCCAGCAGCCGTAGCGCATCTTACAATGAGCAGTTCTTC.

This clonotype is judged medium-sized. The chain recombines TRBV19 with TRBJ2-5, with 12 nucleotides matching TRBD2. CDR3 length: 17 amino acids. Per germline, CDR1 LNHDA and CDR2 SQIVND (reference sequence). V lost 2 bases and J lost 2; bases outside the gene matches: 6. The CDR3 DNA is TGTGCCAGTAGTATAAGAGGACTAGCGGGGTGGCAAGAGACCCAGTACTTC. The encoded protein is CASSIRGLAGWQETQYF.